A single sample is the source of the 20 T cell receptor beta chains below, sequenced in a study of blood T cell repertoires in COVID-19. Clones were sequenced by immunoSEQ multiplex PCR, and TCRdb holds only the in-frame ones, with some missing. The sample consists of approximately 65,000 clones, roughly nine tenths of them appearing once. The specimen was peripheral blood. These receptor sequences come from a woman younger than 30 with acute or convalescent COVID-19.

The chain combines TRBV28 with TRBJ1-1, with TRBD1 as a possible D gene (6 bases). The CDR3 spans 13 residues. CDR1 MDHEN and CDR2 SYDVKM come from the germline V gene. V lost 2 bases and J 6 bases, leaving 10 bases between the germline ends. The CDR3 is CASSLQGRAEAFF. The DNA for the CDR3 is TGTGCCAGCAGTTTACAGGGGAGGGCTGAAGCTTTCTTT.

The rearrangement joins TRBV9 to TRBJ2-2, with D tentatively TRBD2 (6 bases). Germline loops: CDR1 SGDLS, CDR2 YYNGEE. There are 14 residues in the CDR3. Trimming took 3 bases from V and 5 from J, leaving 11 bases between them. The CDR3 region has the DNA TGTGCCAGCAGCGGGAGGGCCTTGACCGGGGAGCTGTTTTTT. It specifies CASSGRALTGELFF. Based on the CDR3 plus reference TRBV9 and TRBJ2-2, the full variable domain is DSGVTQTPKHLITATGQRVTLRCSPRSGDLSVYWYQQSLDQGLQFLIQYYNGEERAKGNILERFSAQQFPDLHSELNLSSLELGDSALYFCASSGRALTGELFFGEGSRLTVL.

The table lists this clone with a few counts. The V call is TRBV2, the J call TRBJ1-6, with 7 bases lining up with TRBD1. V lost 2 bases, J lost 5 bases, and 3 bases stayed unmatched. Germline values: CDR1 SNHLY, CDR2 FYNNEI. This CDR3 is built from 15 residues. The CDR3 DNA is TGTGCCAGCAGTGAAAGGGGACAGCATAATTCACCCCTCCACTTT. Its protein product is CASSERGQHNSPLHF.

The J gene is TRBJ1-2, the V gene TRBV7-9, with 12 bases lining up with TRBD1. Unmatched junction bases numbered 3, after V lost 5 bases and J lost 2 bases. The length of the CDR3 is 15 residues. Per germline, CDR1 SEHNR and CDR2 FQNEAQ (reference sequence). CDR3 coding DNA: TGTGCCAGCAGCAGGGGACAGGGGGCGAACTATGGCTACACCTTC. This sequence encodes CASSRGQGANYGYTF.

The chain carries TRBV6-5 and TRBJ2-3, with 7 bases identical to TRBD2. This CDR3 spans 13 amino acids. V gave up 6 bases and J gave up 5 bases; unmatched junction bases: 5. The germline CDR1 and CDR2 sequences are MNHEY and SVGAGI. DNA of the CDR3: TGTGCCAGCAGGCCGCCGGGGGGAGATACGCAGTATTTT. Its translation: CASRPPGGDTQYF.

The gene calls are TRBV2 and TRBJ1-1; D gene uncertain. Germline loops: CDR1 SNHLY, CDR2 FYNNEI. This CDR3 spans 13 amino acids. V was pared by 5 bases and J by 1 base, with 8 bases between. This CDR3 is CASSRGENTEAFF. In nucleotides, the CDR3 is TGTGCCAGCAGTCGGGGAGAGAACACTGAAGCTTTCTTT.

The genes are TRBV30 and TRBJ1-3, with unresolved D. This CDR3 comprises 15 residues. V shed 3 bases and J shed 0 bases, with 12 bases lying between them. The V gene's germline CDR1 is GTSNPN and CDR2 SVGIG (reference sequence). CDR3 bases: TGTGCCTGGAGACAACAACCCAGCTCTGGAAACACCATATATTTT. Amino acids: CAWRQQPSSGNTIYF.

The chain recombines TRBV25-1 with TRBJ2-3, with a tentative D call TRBD2 (6 bases). The V end lost 1 base, the J end lost 3 bases, and 20 bases lay between the germline ends. The CDR3 totals 18 residues. CDR1 and CDR2 from the germline V gene are MGHDK and SYGVNS. The CDR3 loop is CASSEFGAEGEVTDTQYF. The CDR3 nucleotides are TGTGCCAGCAGTGAATTCGGTGCGGAGGGAGAGGTAACAGATACGCAGTATTTT.

This chain connects TRBV30 to TRBJ2-3; 9 bases match TRBD2. V was clipped by 0 bases and J by 0 bases; unmatched bases: 10. The germline CDR1 and CDR2 sequences are GTSNPN and SVGIG (reference sequence). This CDR3 comprises 18 residues. The CDR3 sequence: CAWSVGLAGSYSTDTQYF. The DNA for the CDR3 is TGTGCCTGGAGTGTAGGCCTAGCGGGGAGTTATAGCACAGATACGCAGTATTTT.

The chain links TRBV7-8 to TRBJ2-2; TRBD1 agrees at 8 bases. J gave up 4 bases and V 5 bases, and 9 bases lay outside the gene matches. The length of the CDR3 is 16 residues. Germline V gives CDR1 SGHVS, CDR2 FQNEAQ. CDR3 coding DNA: TGTGCCAGCAGCCCGCGGACAGGGAGAACCACCGGGGAGCTGTTTTTT. Translated: CASSPRTGRTTGELFF.

This clone was recorded once. The rearrangement joins TRBV20-1 to TRBJ2-1; 10 positions match TRBD2. This CDR3 contains 15 residues. After removal of 3 bases from V and 6 bases from J, the junction contained 8 bases not matched to a gene. Germline V CDR1 and CDR2: DFQATT, SNEGSKA (reference sequence). The CDR3 nucleotides read TGCAGTGCTAGTTCCGGGACTAGCGCTATCAATGAGCAGTTCTTC. Its translation is CSASSGTSAINEQFF.

V and J are TRBV5-1 and TRBJ2-1, with 11 bases identical to TRBD2. The trim removed 3 bases at V and 5 bases at J, leaving 4 bases unmatched. The germline CDR1 and CDR2 sequences are SGHRS and YFSETQ. The CDR3 runs 15 residues. CDR3 in amino acids: CASSSLAGVNNEQFF. CDR3 DNA sequence: TGCGCCAGCAGCTCACTAGCGGGAGTAAACAATGAGCAGTTCTTC.

The rearrangement uses TRBV11-2 and TRBJ1-1; no clear D gene. The CDR3 sequence is 14 residues long. Trimming stripped 1 base from V and 0 bases from J, with 6 bases between. Germline lookup yields CDR1 SGHAT and CDR2 FQNNGV. CDR3 protein: CASSLVAVNTEAFF. CDR3 DNA sequence: TGTGCCAGCAGCTTAGTCGCAGTGAACACTGAAGCTTTCTTT.

J is TRBJ2-3 and V is TRBV24-1; D not certain. Germline V gives CDR1 KGHDR, CDR2 SFDVKD. V was pared by 3 bases and J by 3 bases, with 3 bases between. The CDR3 spans 12 residues. The CDR3 nucleotides read TGTGCCACCAGTGATCCGACAGATACGCAGTATTTT. This codes for CATSDPTDTQYF.

V gene TRBV5-4 combines with J gene TRBJ1-2; 9 nucleotides agree with TRBD1. V shed 0 bases, J shed 7 bases, and the junction held 10 bases outside the gene matches. Germline V gene lookup returns CDR1 SGHNT and CDR2 YYREEE (reference sequence). The CDR3 has 16 amino acids. The CDR3 DNA reads as TGTGCCAGCAGCTTGGGCCTTGGGACAGGGCTGGGTGGCTACACCTTC. Amino acids: CASSLGLGTGLGGYTF.

This clone was recorded a few times. The chain combines TRBV10-1 with TRBJ2-7; D uncertain. V was clipped by 2 bases and J by 6 bases, with 11 bases between them. Germline assignment: CDR1 WNHNN and CDR2 SYGVQD (reference sequence). The CDR3 runs 13 residues. CDR3 protein: CASSEDFLGEQYF. The DNA for the CDR3 is TGCGCCAGCAGTGAGGACTTCCTAGGCGAGCAGTACTTC.

The CDR3 coding sequence is TGTGCCTGGAGCCCCATACAGGGACATGGCTACACCTTC. This translates into CAWSPIQGHGYTF. V and J are TRBV30 and TRBJ1-2, with a tentative D call TRBD1 (6 bases). The germline gives CDR1 GTSNPN, CDR2 SVGIG (reference sequence). Deletions cut 3 bases from V and 6 bases from J, with 14 bases between. The CDR3 has 13 amino acids.

The rearrangement uses TRBV19 and TRBJ1-1, with D perhaps matching TRBD1 (6 bases). This CDR3 is built from 13 residues. Germline V gene lookup returns CDR1 LNHDA and CDR2 SQIVND (reference sequence). V lost 3 bases and J 8 bases, leaving 13 bases between the germline ends. As DNA, the CDR3 is TGTGCCAGTAGTATTATACGGGGACAAGAAGCTTTCTTT. Translating gives CASSIIRGQEAFF.

The rearrangement links TRBV7-2 to TRBJ2-7; TRBD2 aligns across 11 bases. V lost 2 bases, J lost 4 bases, and 10 bases stayed unmatched. The length of the CDR3 is 17 residues. Germline assignment: CDR1 SGHTA and CDR2 FQGNSA. The CDR3 loop is CASSLPPRLAGLYEQYF. Written as DNA, the CDR3 is TGTGCCAGCAGCTTACCACCTAGACTAGCGGGACTTTACGAGCAGTACTTC. The full variable domain, with the rest looked up from reference TRBV7-2 and TRBJ2-7, is GAGVSQSPSNKVTEKGKDVELRCDPISGHTALYWYRQSLGQGLEFLIYFQGNSAPDKSGLPSDRFSAERTGGSVSTLTIQRTQQEDSAVYLCASSLPPRLAGLYEQYFGPGTRLTVT.

This clone was recorded once. This chain uses TRBV5-1 with TRBJ1-1; D unclear. In germline, CDR1 is SGHRS, CDR2 YFSETQ. The CDR3 has 13 amino acids. Trimming pared 4 bases from V and 8 bases from J, leaving 15 bases between. The CDR3 loop reads CASSGLDGFEAFF. As DNA, the CDR3 is TGCGCCAGCAGCGGACTTGACGGATTCGAAGCTTTCTTT.